This T cell receptor beta chain was sequenced during a study of OX40 agonist ivuxolimab in advanced cancers. The germline V gene encodes CDR1 SEHNR and CDR2 FQNEAQ (reference sequence). CDR3 length: 12 residues. With 3 bases removed from V and 8 bases from J, the gap between germline ends came to 11 bases. Data came from immunoSEQ multiplex PCR; TCRdb stores just in-frame clones and leaves some out. Of some 70,000 clones in the sample, just over 90% were seen once. Points from the study as a whole: CD4+ T cells averaged fewer expanded clones than CD8+ T cells.

In regard to this clone: Its antigen is as yet unknown.

The sequencing used CD4+ or CD8+ T cells sorted from blood, collected in a trial of the OX40 agonist ivuxolimab. The sequence was obtained from an adult with an advanced solid tumor such as melanoma, head and neck, liver or kidney cancer. The chain links TRBV7-9 to TRBJ2-7, with D possibly TRBD1 on 6 matching bases. The CDR3 DNA is TGTGCCAGCAGCTTGAACAGGGCCAAGCAGTACTTC. Protein sequence: CASSLNRAKQYF.